Following are 20 T cell receptor beta chains from one sample sequenced in a study of T cell repertoires in cytomegalovirus infection. Which antigens these TCRs recognize remains unknown. TCRdb recomputed calls from the reads with MiXCR, one row per CDR3 protein. The sample consists of around 500,000 distinct CDR3 sequences, approximately 42% of them appearing once. Sequenced material: cultured PBMCs, taken from culture after CMV antigen stimulation. The receptors shown here come from a human donor in good health (CMV status not recorded). Some clones in this sample may be carry-over from other donors' samples.

The V gene is TRBV20-1, the J gene TRBJ1-1; no definite D call. Germline V lookup: CDR1 DFQATT, CDR2 SNEGSKA (reference sequence). V was clipped by 5 bases and J by 3 bases, with 13 bases between them. This CDR3 region has 13 residues. The CDR3, as DNA: TGCAGTGCTCACCTACGGACTGACACTGAAGCTTTCTTT. Protein product: CSAHLRTDTEAFF.

This clonotype was counted a few times. The chain joins TRBV7-9 to TRBJ2-1; 7 nucleotides line up with TRBD1. The CDR3 covers 15 residues. The V segment lost 5 bases and the J segment 4 bases; nucleotides outside the gene matches: 8. Germline loops: CDR1 SEHNR, CDR2 FQNEAQ (reference sequence). This CDR3 reads CASSLTGTDYNEQFF. The CDR3 DNA follows: TGTGCCAGCAGCCTAACCGGGACAGATTACAATGAGCAGTTCTTC.

This clonotype came up a few times. The V and J genes are TRBV18 and TRBJ2-7; D is perhaps TRBD2 (6 bases). CDR3 length: 15 amino acids. The V end was cut by 3 bases, the J end by 5 bases, with 17 bases between. Germline-derived CDR1 and CDR2 are KGHSH and LQKENI. For the CDR3, the DNA is TGTGCCAGCTCACCTGGAACTAGCCTCCTGAACGAGCAGTACTTC. This encodes CASSPGTSLLNEQYF.

This clonotype was recorded once. The chain couples TRBV7-2 to TRBJ2-5; perhaps TRBD2 as D (5 bases). CDR3 length equals 14 residues. Trimming stripped 5 bases from V and 1 base from J, with 11 bases between. Looked up from germline, CDR1 is SGHTA and CDR2 is FQGNSA. In DNA, the CDR3 is TGTGCCAGCAGCCCTACTAGATTCCAAGAGACCCAGTACTTC. Translation: CASSPTRFQETQYF. Complete variable domain (other parts from reference TRBV7-2 and TRBJ2-5): GAGVSQSPSNKVTEKGKDVELRCDPISGHTALYWYRQSLGQGLEFLIYFQGNSAPDKSGLPSDRFSAERTGGSVSTLTIQRTQQEDSAVYLCASSPTRFQETQYFGPGTRLLVL.

This clonotype was observed many times. The chain is built from TRBV7-2 and TRBJ2-6, with 7 bases fitting TRBD1. CDR1 is SGHTA, CDR2 FQGNSA, per germline. This CDR3 spans 16 amino acids. Losses at the gene ends were 5 bases for V and 2 bases for J; bases not matched to a gene: 6. CDR3 sequence: CASSRDSTTGANVLTF. Here the CDR3 DNA reads TGTGCCAGCAGCCGGGACAGTACGACTGGGGCCAACGTCCTGACTTTC. Looking up the rest from reference TRBV7-2 and TRBJ2-6 gives the full variable domain: GAGVSQSPSNKVTEKGKDVELRCDPISGHTALYWYRQSLGQGLEFLIYFQGNSAPDKSGLPSDRFSAERTGGSVSTLTIQRTQQEDSAVYLCASSRDSTTGANVLTFGAGSRLTVL.

The V gene is TRBV6-1, the J gene TRBJ1-6, with D uncertain. CDR1 is MNHNS and CDR2 is SASEGT in the germline V gene. This CDR3 has 11 residues. Trimming cost V 5 bases and J 4 bases, with 0 bases left between them. The CDR3 sequence is CASSYNSPLHF. The DNA for the CDR3 is TGTGCCAGCAGTTATAATTCACCCCTCCACTTT.

The chain combines TRBV6-2 or TRBV6-3 with TRBJ2-3; TRBD2 matches at 14 bases. The ends lost 11 bases at V and 4 bases at J; junction bases unmatched: 11. Germline V gene sequence: CDR1 MNHEY, CDR2 SVGEGT. This CDR3 spans 16 amino acids. The CDR3: CAGSRLAGGPADTQYF. The CDR3 region has the DNA TGTGCCGGATCGAGACTAGCGGGAGGGCCCGCAGATACGCAGTATTTT.

The sample holds a few counts of this clonotype. The chain's CDR3 is CASSLGGSGRADNEQFF. The CDR3 DNA reads as TGTGCCAGCAGCTTAGGCGGTAGCGGGAGAGCGGACAATGAGCAGTTCTTC. The rearrangement links TRBV7-2 to TRBJ2-1, with TRBD2 identical over 9 bases. With 1 base clipped from V and 5 bases from J, the junction kept 9 bases outside the gene matches. CDR1 is SGHTA and CDR2 is FQGNSA in the germline V gene. CDR3 length: 17 amino acids.

The chain joins TRBV11-2 to TRBJ2-3; the D is unclear. This CDR3 region has 14 residues. Per the germline V gene, CDR1 is SGHAT and CDR2 is FQNNGV. The V and J ends lost 0 bases and 2 bases respectively, with 6 bases between them. The chain's CDR3 is CASSLDRLTDTQYF. As DNA, the CDR3 is TGTGCCAGCAGCTTAGACCGCCTCACAGATACGCAGTATTTT.

This clonotype was counted only a few times. The junction and the germline gene differ at one end; a read error may be behind it. The chain joins TRBV5-3 to TRBJ2-2; D is unclear. TRBV5-3 is an open reading frame whose function is uncertain. The CDR3 is made up of 14 amino acids. The DNA for the CDR3 is TGTGCCAGCAGCTTGGCCGGGCAGACCGGGGAGCTGTTTTTT. As protein: CASSLAGQTGELFF.

This chain connects TRBV19 to TRBJ2-2; D gene uncertain. Germline loops: CDR1 LNHDA, CDR2 SQIVND (reference sequence). V was cut by 0 bases and J by 4 bases, with 12 bases left in between. The CDR3 has 16 amino acids. The DNA for the CDR3 is TGTGCCAGTAGTATAGATATGGGGTATGTCACCGGGGAGCTGTTTTTT. Amino acid sequence: CASSIDMGYVTGELFF.

J is TRBJ2-5 and V is TRBV12-3 or TRBV12-4; D could derive from TRBD1 or TRBD2 (6 bases each). The CDR3 consists of 17 residues. Trimming stripped 7 bases from V and 0 bases from J, with 21 bases between. Here the CDR3 DNA reads TGTGCCAGCACCCGTGGAGGGGGGACCTTGTACCAAGAGACCCAGTACTTC. Translating gives CASTRGGGTLYQETQYF.

The chain links TRBV7-9 to TRBJ2-7; the D gene is possibly TRBD1 (5 bases). CDR3 length: 15 amino acids. V lost 2 bases to trimming and J lost 1 base, with 12 bases between them. Germline V CDR1 and CDR2: SEHNR, FQNEAQ (reference sequence). CDR3 region: CASSLRTSASYEQYF. CDR3 sequence (DNA): TGTGCCAGCAGCTTAAGGACATCAGCTTCCTACGAGCAGTACTTC.

In its sample, this clonotype was seen many times. The J gene is TRBJ2-1, the V gene TRBV14, with a weak D call TRBD2 (5 bases). Trimming removed 7 bases from V and 0 bases from J, with 13 bases in between. This CDR3 has 15 residues. Looked up from germline, CDR1 is SGHDN and CDR2 is FVKESK. The DNA for the CDR3 is TGTGCCAGCACGAAGACGGGGAGCTCCTACAATGAGCAGTTCTTC. Residues: CASTKTGSSYNEQFF.

The chain employs TRBV12-3 or TRBV12-4 and TRBJ1-1; D possibly corresponds to TRBD1 (5 bases). The CDR3 is 13 amino acids. Trimming left V 6 bases short and J 2 bases short, with 10 bases between. The CDR3 sequence is CASRGDSNTEAFF. The CDR3, as DNA: TGTGCCAGCAGGGGGGACTCCAACACTGAAGCTTTCTTT.

The rearrangement uses TRBV19 and TRBJ2-1, with 9 bases matching TRBD1. CDR1 and CDR2 (germline): LNHDA, SQIVND (reference sequence). CDR3 size: 14 residues. With V trimmed by 2 bases and J by 6 bases, 2 bases remained unmatched. The CDR3 DNA is TGTGCCAGTAGTATAACAGGGGGCTTCAATGAGCAGTTCTTC. Protein: CASSITGGFNEQFF.

This clonotype was observed a few times. The chain recombines TRBV10-3 with TRBJ2-7; TRBD2 matches 9 bases. Germline V lookup: CDR1 ENHRY, CDR2 SYGVKD. J was trimmed by 3 bases and V by 4 bases; bases with no gene match: 1. The CDR3 loop spans 13 amino acids. This chain's CDR3 is CAISGSGGYEQYF. DNA for the CDR3: TGTGCCATCAGTGGTAGCGGGGGCTACGAGCAGTACTTC.

The rearrangement links TRBV7-2 to TRBJ2-7; D not certain. The CDR3 length is 13 residues. The V and J ends lost 3 bases and 2 bases respectively, with 8 bases between them. The V gene's germline CDR1 is SGHTA and CDR2 FQGNSA. The CDR3 region is CASSLSSPYEQYF. The CDR3 coding sequence is TGTGCCAGCAGCTTGAGCAGCCCCTACGAGCAGTACTTC.

Only one count was recorded for this clonotype. V usage is TRBV28 and J usage is TRBJ1-2; D perhaps matches TRBD1 (5 bases). Germline V gives CDR1 MDHEN, CDR2 SYDVKM. This CDR3 comprises 15 residues. V lost 4 bases to trimming and J lost 7 bases, with 19 bases between them. The CDR3 nucleotides are TGTGCCAGCAGTTACTATCCTCAGGGTCGAGGTGGCTACACCTTC. Encoded protein: CASSYYPQGRGGYTF.

This clonotype was detected only a few times. The chain is built from TRBV7-9 and TRBJ1-6, with 8 bases aligning to TRBD1. CDR3 size: 15 residues. Germline CDR1 is SEHNR and CDR2 is FQNEAQ (reference sequence). Trimming cost V 5 bases and J 7 bases; bases outside gene matches: 7. The CDR3 sequence: CASSPIDRGNSPLHF. DNA for the CDR3: TGTGCCAGCAGCCCCATTGACAGGGGAAATTCACCCCTCCACTTT.